This is a list of T cell receptor beta chains from one sample in a study of tumor-infiltrating lymphocytes in primary liver carcinoma. TCRdb ran MiXCR on the multiplex PCR reads and lists one entry per CDR3 protein. The sample has about 44,000 distinct CDR3 sequences; about 75% are singletons. Material for sequencing was tumor-adjacent normal liver tissue. These receptors came from a woman in her twenties or thirties with primary liver carcinoma and hepatitis B virus infection. The CDR3 runs from the conserved cysteine through the conserved F or W. A D gene is named only where the DNA matches it firmly. Some rows have no size entry. The others give once, few or many, or a class for an expanded clone.

j_call,d_call,v_call,clone_size,cdr3_nt,cdr3_aa
TRBJ2-1,NA,TRBV11-2,NA,TGTGCCAGCAGCTTAGTTCGCGGGACGAAAGAGAATGAGCACTTCTTC,CASSLVRGTKENEHFF
TRBJ2-5,TRBD2,TRBV4-1,NA,TGTGCCAGCAGCGGGGGGTGCGAGACCCAGTACTTC,CASSGGCETQYF
TRBJ2-5,NA,TRBV30,NA,TGTGCCTGGATGGTCTTGGGCGCGACCCTAGGGACCCAGTACTTC,CAWMVLGATLGTQYF
TRBJ2-2,TRBD2,TRBV4-2,NA,TGTGACAGCAGCCAAGCGCGAGCGGGAGGGCCGGGCACCGGGAGCTTTTTTTTT,CDSSQARAGGPGTGSFFF
TRBJ2-1,NA,TRBV4-3,NA,TGCGCCAGCAGCCATACAAAGTTGGTCAACGAGCAGTTCTTC,CASSHTKLVNEQFF
TRBJ2-5,NA,TRBV4-1,NA,TGCTCCAGCAGCCAAGACGAGAGGACCGTGACCCAGTACTTC,CSSSQDERTVTQYF
TRBJ2-7,TRBD1,TRBV10-2,NA,TGCACCAGCAGTGACTGGGTCAGGGGGTATGAGCAGTACTTC,CTSSDWVRGYEQYF
TRBJ2-3,NA,TRBV4-3,NA,TGCGCCAGCACCCAGTCGGTCCGGCTGGGTGATCCCGATGATACGCAGTATTTC,CASTQSVRLGDPDDTQYF
TRBJ2-5,TRBD1,TRBV12-3/TRBV12-4,NA,TGTGCCAGCAGTGAATCAGGGGGAGAGACCCAGTGCTTC,CASSESGGETQCF
TRBJ2-7,NA,TRBV29-1,NA,TGCAGCGTTGAAGGCGGTAGCTCCTACAAGCAGTACTTC,CSVEGGSSYKQYF
TRBJ2-3,TRBD2,TRBV7-8,NA,TGTGCCAGTAGCTTAGGTTTGGGAGGGCCTGATGATACGCAGTATTTT,CASSLGLGGPDDTQYF
TRBJ2-1,NA,TRBV6-2/TRBV6-3,NA,TGTGCCAGCAATTCCTGGCTAGAGAGCAATGAGCAGTTCTTC,CASNSWLESNEQFF
TRBJ2-7,TRBD2,TRBV2,many,TGTGCCAGCAGTGAAACCGGTCTAGCGGCCTACGAGCAGTACTTC,CASSETGLAAYEQYF
TRBJ1-6,NA,TRBV11-3,NA,TGTGCCATCAGCTTAGGAGGCTGGGGGAATTTACCTCTCCACTTT,CAISLGGWGNLPLHF
TRBJ2-2,NA,TRBV6-2/TRBV6-3,NA,NA,CASSPWGAGVRGAVFF
TRBJ2-1,TRBD2,TRBV20-1,few,TGCAGTTACCCGGGCCCCCCGGGAGGTGAGCAGTTCTTC,CSYPGPPGGEQFF
TRBJ2-2,TRBD2,TRBV5-6,NA,TGTGCCAGCAGCTTGGCACGCAGAGTCAGCGGGGAGATGTTTTTT,CASSLARRVSGEMFF
TRBJ2-2,NA,TRBV7-8,NA,TGTGCCAGCAACTCGGTCTTGCTGGGCTCAGGGGAGCTGTTTTTT,CASNSVLLGSGELFF
TRBJ1-2,TRBD1,TRBV4-3,once,TGCGCCAGCAGCCCAGTCAGGGGGCACGGCGACTATGGCTACACCTTC,CASSPVRGHGDYGYTF
TRBJ1-2,NA,TRBV6-5,NA,TGTGCCAGCAAGACTTCAGGGGTCAGAGGCTACACCTTC,CASKTSGVRGYTF
TRBJ2-4,NA,TRBV6-2/TRBV6-3,NA,TGTGCCAGCAGTTACCGACTAGTAGGTAAAAGCATTCAGTACTTC,CASSYRLVGKSIQYF
TRBJ2-1,NA,TRBV4-1,once,TGTGTCAGCAGTTACGACTTTAACAATGAGCAGTTCTTC,CVSSYDFNNEQFF
TRBJ1-4,NA,TRBV6-1,NA,TGTGACAGCAGTGGAGCTAATGAAAAACTGTTTTTT,CDSSGANEKLFF
TRBJ1-4,NA,TRBV5-4,NA,TGTGCCAGCCGCGCCAACCGGGGCCTCAATGAAAAACTGTTTTTT,CASRANRGLNEKLFF
TRBJ2-2,TRBD2,TRBV7-6,NA,TGTGCCAGCAGCTTTAGCATAGCGGGAGGTGCCAACACCGGGGAGCTGTTTTTT,CASSFSIAGGANTGELFF
TRBJ2-2,TRBD2,TRBV19,NA,TGTGCCAGTAGTAAGGAGGGACTAGCGGGAGTTTGGAACACCGGGGAGCTGTTTTTT,CASSKEGLAGVWNTGELFF
TRBJ1-5,NA,TRBV6-1,NA,TGTGCCAGCAATGAGACGGGGCAGGCGAATCAGCCCCAGCATTTT,CASNETGQANQPQHF
TRBJ2-7,NA,TRBV5-1,NA,TGCGCCGGCAGCTGGGACAAGACCTACGAACAGTACTTC,CAGSWDKTYEQYF
TRBJ1-1,NA,TRBV29-1,NA,TGCAGCATTGTAAACAGCATGAACACTGAAGCTTTCTTT,CSIVNSMNTEAFF
TRBJ2-1,NA,TRBV15,NA,TGTGTCACCAGCAGATATTACAGGAGCTCCTACAATAAGCAGTTCTTC,CVTSRYYRSSYNKQFF
TRBJ2-4,NA,TRBV6-5,NA,TGTGCTAACAGTCCCGGTCCCGGCTTGTTTGCCAAAAACATTCAGTACTTC,CANSPGPGLFAKNIQYF
TRBJ2-7,TRBD2,TRBV7-9,NA,TGTACCAGCAGCTCGGGAGGCCTCTTCTACGAGCAGTATTTC,CTSSSGGLFYEQYF
TRBJ2-5,NA,TRBV7-9,many,TGTGCCAGCAGCCCGGAGGGGGCGAGTAGGTTGGAGACCCAGTACTTC,CASSPEGASRLETQYF
TRBJ2-3,NA,TRBV5-8,NA,TGTGCCAGCAGCTTACGCGTGGCAGATACGCAGTATTTT,CASSLRVADTQYF
TRBJ1-3,NA,TRBV28,NA,TGTGCCAGCTCAGCACAGTTGTTGAGAGACACCATATATTTT,CASSAQLLRDTIYF
TRBJ2-1,NA,TRBV6-2/TRBV6-3,once,TGTGCCAGCAGCCGGGTTGCCAATGAACAGTTCTTC,CASSRVANEQFF
TRBJ2-6,NA,TRBV29-1,NA,TGCAGCGTTTCCGGGACGGACAGAAACTCTGTGGCCAACGTCATGACTTTC,CSVSGTDRNSVANVMTF
TRBJ2-3,NA,TRBV12-3/TRBV12-4,NA,TGTGCCAGCACTTTAACTGGAGAACACGATACGCAGTATTTT,CASTLTGEHDTQYF
TRBJ2-1,TRBD1,TRBV5-1,NA,TGCGCCAGCAGCCTGGGGACAGGGGCCTTTAACAATGAGCATTTCTTC,CASSLGTGAFNNEHFF
TRBJ1-1,TRBD1,TRBV29-1,NA,TGCAGCGCTGAGACAGGGAGCACTGAAGCTTTCTTT,CSAETGSTEAFF
TRBJ2-7,NA,TRBV20-1,NA,TGCAGTGCTAGAGATCAGGGACACGGGACTACCCGAGCTGGCGAGCAGTACTTC,CSARDQGHGTTRAGEQYF
TRBJ2-1,NA,TRBV30,NA,TGTTCCTGGAGGTCGGCTATGCGGAGCTCCTACAGTGAGCAGTTCTTC,CSWRSAMRSSYSEQFF
TRBJ1-1,TRBD1,TRBV5-6,once,TGTGTCATCAGCTTGAAAGGGGACAGGGCGGGGACTGAAGCTTTCTTT,CVISLKGDRAGTEAFF
TRBJ2-1,NA,TRBV4-3,few,TGCGCCAGCAGCCAAGGTGCGGAAAGCTCCTACAATGGGCAGTTCTTC,CASSQGAESSYNGQFF
TRBJ2-2,NA,TRBV7-2,once,TGTGCCAGCAGTTTTAAGACACAGAACACCGGGGAGCTGTTTTTT,CASSFKTQNTGELFF
TRBJ2-1,NA,TRBV5-5,NA,TGCGCCAGCAGCTTGTGGATTGAGCAGTTCTTC,CASSLWIEQFF
TRBJ1-1,NA,TRBV6-5,NA,TGCGCCAACAGCCTTACAAAGAACACTGAAGTTTTCTTT,CANSLTKNTEVFF
TRBJ2-1,NA,TRBV11-2,medium-sized,TGTGCCAGCAGCTCTACAGGGCATGAGCAGTTCTTC,CASSSTGHEQFF
TRBJ2-7,TRBD1,TRBV6-2/TRBV6-3,NA,TGTGCCAGCTGGCGTCTGGCCGGGGGAGGACAGGGAGAGCAGTACTTC,CASWRLAGGGQGEQYF
TRBJ1-1,NA,TRBV11-2,once,TGTGCCAGCAGCCTACGTCTTGCAGGGGTCGACACTGAGGCTTTCTTT,CASSLRLAGVDTEAFF
TRBJ2-6,NA,TRBV5-5,NA,TGTGCCAGCAGCCTACTGTGGGCCGCTTCTGGGGCCAACGTCCTGACTTTC,CASSLLWAASGANVLTF